This T cell receptor (beta chain) was sequenced for a study of blood T cells in healthy people across ages. Broader study findings: Naive CD4+ cell counts and diversity both ran higher in long-lived than in aged donors.

This clonotype appeared a few times. Its antigen remains unknown. Total RNA extracted from each sample amounted to at least 6 micrograms. Together with a sample-barcoded 5' primer, a J-beta primer mix was included in a second PCR lasting roughly 7 to 11 cycles. Each cDNA molecule was tagged by a template-switch adaptor with 12 random nucleotides. Via MiXCR, TCRdb re-called the 5' RACE reads, giving one row per CDR3 protein. Among some 780,000 distinct CDR3 sequences listed, roughly 50% were seen once. The CDR3 consists of 16 residues. Germline V gives CDR1 MGHRA, CDR2 YSYEKL. V gave up 6 bases and J gave up 1 base; unmatched junction bases: 7.

The chain has TRBV4-1 and TRBJ2-5; 11 positions agree with TRBD2. This TCR derives from a middle-aged man in good health. Source material: blood. CDR3 protein: CASRSRTSGSQETQYF. CDR3 nucleotide sequence: TGCGCCAGCAGATCAAGGACTAGCGGGTCCCAAGAGACCCAGTACTTC.